Detailed here is one TCR beta chain. This record comes from a study of long-term antiretroviral therapy in people with HIV. V was trimmed by 2 bases and J by 5 bases, leaving 10 bases between them. The germline gives CDR1 GTSNPN, CDR2 SVGIG (reference sequence). This CDR3 comprises 13 residues. Run at survey level, the immunoSEQ assay was version v3.0. Generated by immunoSEQ multiplex PCR, the TCRdb table keeps only in-frame clones and is missing some. The table records about 16,000 clones, approximately 81% of them present only once. Treated in the United States were all of the participants with HIV. This sample comprised unsorted PBMCs, obtained just over 3.1 years after starting antiretroviral therapy. This clonotype was sampled from a woman between 40 and 55 years old with HIV. The genes are TRBV30 and TRBJ1-5; TRBD1 might be the D (5 bases). The CDR3 protein is CAWSRGGHQPQHF. The CDR3 DNA reads as TGTGCCTGGAGTAGGGGAGGGCATCAGCCCCAGCATTTT.